This TCR beta chain was captured in a study of CD8+CD57+ T cells in acquired aplastic anemia. Study summary: DNA per sorted CD4+ or CD8+ sample ranged about 0.2 to 30 ug, averaging around 3 ug. Notes on the study in general: Researchers report that around 30 CD8+ CDR3 sequences appeared in both patients and controls.

On this clonotype itself: Its antigen is not known.

This CDR3 is built from 13 residues. V gave up 3 bases and J gave up 6 bases, with 9 bases separating them. The germline V gene has CDR1 SNHLY and CDR2 FYNNEI. By flow cytometry, patients selected for sequencing had shown an expansion of CD8+CD57+ cells. Therapy had not been given to patients before blood sampling. The template for TCR beta VDJ and CDR3 sequence profiling was genomic DNA. TCRdb called the reads again in MiXCR, with one record for every CDR3 protein. The sample yields more than 150,000 distinct CDR3 sequences, roughly half seen once. Specimen: sorted CD4+, CD8+, or CD8+CD57+ T cells (not recorded which) from PBMCs. V gene TRBV2 combines with J gene TRBJ1-5; the D is unclear. The TCR originated in a human donor with aplastic anemia. CDR3 sequence reads: CASSEWEGQPQHF. CDR3 bases: TGTGCCAGCAGTGAGTGGGAGGGTCAGCCCCAGCATTTT.